The text below deals with one T cell receptor (beta chain). Its antigen remains unidentified. This specimen belongs to a study of T cell responses to AZD1222 COVID-19 vaccine. Study-wide results and caveats: Vaccine-associated CD4 TCRs ranged over spike, dominating at 160-218 and 743-854. Seropositive status at baseline applied to only five or six AZD1222 recipients.

The protocol was immunoSEQ multiplex PCR, while the TCRdb copy is restricted to in-frame clones and leaves out a portion. The sample yields about 180,000 clones, about 92% seen once. The germline gives CDR1 LNHNV, CDR2 YYDKDF (reference sequence). V lost 1 base to trimming and J lost 6 bases, with 21 bases between them. The CDR3 sequence is 18 residues long. V is TRBV15 and J is TRBJ1-4; unclear D gene. The specimen comprised peripheral blood, sampled on day 0 of AZD1222 vaccination. This clonotype originated in an adult in good health. The CDR3 DNA sequence: TGTGCCACCAGCAGAGCGGTAAGGGATCAAGTTGGTGATGAAAAACTGTTTTTT. This translates into CATSRAVRDQVGDEKLFF.